This T cell receptor (beta chain) was obtained from a study of a mutant IDH1 vaccine in newly diagnosed glioma. Study information: Vaccines began 4-6 weeks after radiotherapy alone, or with temozolomide cycles. Every participant had undergone radiotherapy, temozolomide, or both before, and most underwent both. Overall study findings and caveats: Vaccine-induced immune responses occurred in roughly 94% of patients.

Time point reported: week 5, during vaccination. Every vaccine dose comprised 300 ug of mutant IDH1 20-mer peptide plus topical imiquimod. New astrocytomas of WHO grade 3 or 4 that were IDH1-mutant and ATRX-lost were found in the donors. For this clone: What it binds is unknown.

Germline values: CDR1 LNHDA, CDR2 SQIVND (reference sequence). V was trimmed by 3 bases and J by 6 bases, leaving 17 bases between them. The CDR3 extends over 15 amino acids. Repertoires were generated with immunoSEQ multiplex PCR, while TCRdb's copy carries only in-frame clones and drops some. The sample contains roughly 25,000 clones, around 79% of which appear only once. The TCR was taken from a man aged 40-49 years with glioma. This material consisted of PBMCs, taken from a glioma patient whose treatment included an IDH1 peptide vaccine. The chain links TRBV19 to TRBJ1-2; tentatively, D is TRBD1 (6 bases). CDR3 nucleotides: TGTGCCAGTAGTATCATAGTAGGACAGAAGAATGGCTACACCTTC. Protein product: CASSIIVGQKNGYTF.